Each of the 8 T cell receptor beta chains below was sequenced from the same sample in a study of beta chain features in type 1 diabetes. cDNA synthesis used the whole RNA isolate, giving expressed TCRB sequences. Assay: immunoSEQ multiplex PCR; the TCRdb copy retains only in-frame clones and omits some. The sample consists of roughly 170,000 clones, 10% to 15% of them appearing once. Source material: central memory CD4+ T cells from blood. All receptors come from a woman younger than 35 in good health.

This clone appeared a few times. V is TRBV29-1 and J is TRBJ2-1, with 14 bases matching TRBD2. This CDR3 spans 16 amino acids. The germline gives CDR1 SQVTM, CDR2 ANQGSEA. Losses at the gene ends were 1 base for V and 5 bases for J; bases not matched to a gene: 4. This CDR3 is CSVEGTSGRIDNEQFF. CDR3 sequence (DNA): TGCAGCGTTGAAGGGACTAGCGGGAGGATCGACAATGAGCAGTTCTTC.

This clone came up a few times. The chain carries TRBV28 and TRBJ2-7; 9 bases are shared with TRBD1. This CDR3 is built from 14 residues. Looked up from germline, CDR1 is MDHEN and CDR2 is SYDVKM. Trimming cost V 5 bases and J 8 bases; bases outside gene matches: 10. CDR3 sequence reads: CASSNPTGTGKQYF. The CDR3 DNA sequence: TGTGCCAGCAGTAATCCCACCGGGACAGGGAAGCAGTACTTC.

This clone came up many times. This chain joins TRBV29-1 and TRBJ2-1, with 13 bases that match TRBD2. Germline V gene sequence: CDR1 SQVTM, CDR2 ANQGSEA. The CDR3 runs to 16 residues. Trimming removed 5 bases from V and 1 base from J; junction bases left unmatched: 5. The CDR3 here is CSVPRTSGSSYNEQFF. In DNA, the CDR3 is TGCAGCGTTCCTAGGACTAGCGGGAGTTCCTACAATGAGCAGTTCTTC.

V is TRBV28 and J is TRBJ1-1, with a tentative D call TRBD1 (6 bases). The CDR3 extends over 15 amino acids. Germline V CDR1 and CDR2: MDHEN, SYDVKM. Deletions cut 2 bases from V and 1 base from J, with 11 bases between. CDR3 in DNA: TGTGCCAGCAGTTTACAGGGGCCGAGGAACACTGAAGCTTTCTTT. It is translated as CASSLQGPRNTEAFF.

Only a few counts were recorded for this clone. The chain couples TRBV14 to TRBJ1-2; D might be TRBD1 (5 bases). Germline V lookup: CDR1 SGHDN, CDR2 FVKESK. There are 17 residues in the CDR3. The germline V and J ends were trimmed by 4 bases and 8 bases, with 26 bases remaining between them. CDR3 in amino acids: CASSRHLPRDSPWGYTF. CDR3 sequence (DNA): TGTGCCAGCAGCCGACACCTCCCCCGAGACAGCCCGTGGGGCTACACCTTC.

CDR3 loop: CASSSYLAAQETQYF. The DNA of the CDR3 is TGTGCCAGCAGTTCTTACTTAGCGGCCCAAGAGACCCAGTACTTC. The chain recombines TRBV6-5 with TRBJ2-5; D perhaps matches TRBD2 (6 bases). V was trimmed by 4 bases and J by 1 base, leaving 13 bases between them. Germline assignment: CDR1 MNHEY and CDR2 SVGAGI. This CDR3 comprises 15 residues.

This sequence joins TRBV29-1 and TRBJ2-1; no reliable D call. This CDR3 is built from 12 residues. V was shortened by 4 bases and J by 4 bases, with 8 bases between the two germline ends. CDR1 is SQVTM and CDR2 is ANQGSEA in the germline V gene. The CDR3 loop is CSVAERYNEQFF. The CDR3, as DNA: TGCAGCGTTGCTGAGAGGTACAATGAGCAGTTCTTC.

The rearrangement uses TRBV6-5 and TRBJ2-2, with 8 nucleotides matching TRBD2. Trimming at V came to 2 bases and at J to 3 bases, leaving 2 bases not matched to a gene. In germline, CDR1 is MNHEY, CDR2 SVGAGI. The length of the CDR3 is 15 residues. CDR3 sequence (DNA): TGTGCCAGCAGTTACGTAGCGGGGTACACCGGGGAGCTGTTTTTT. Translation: CASSYVAGYTGELFF.